One sample yielded the 24 T cell receptor beta chains listed below, sequenced in a study of T cells expressing NK-cell markers. TCRdb reprocessed the 5' RACE reads and stores each CDR3 protein as one record, lacking DNA. The sample features 150,000 to 200,000 distinct CDR3 sequences, with around 20% in its top ten. Material: blood T cells: a sorted CD56 or NKG2C T cell subset, CD4+ or CD8+ T cells, or bulk PBMC T cells (not recorded which). The receptors here all came from a man between 18 and 69 years old in good health.

The chain has TRBV2 and TRBJ2-5; TCRdb names TRBD2, which stays unverified in the absence of DNA. The CDR3 extends over 18 amino acids. CDR1 is SNHLY and CDR2 is FYNNEI in the germline V gene. This chain's CDR3 is CASSEGQGLAGAQETQYF.

The chain employs TRBV9 and TRBJ1-5. Germline V gene data show CDR1 as SGDLS and CDR2 as YYNGEE. This CDR3 contains 11 residues. The CDR3 sequence is CARRQCQPQHF.

The chain is built from TRBV6-2 or TRBV6-3 and TRBJ2-5; TCRdb indicates TRBD2, and absent DNA this call remains unverified. The CDR3 contains 16 residues. Per the germline V gene, CDR1 is MNHEY and CDR2 is SVGEGT. CDR3 amino acids: CASSYSRLEGGETQYF.

The chain has TRBV7-9 and TRBJ2-1; the TCRdb D gene call, TRBD2, has no DNA to confirm it. Germline CDR1 reads SEHNR; CDR2 reads FQNEAQ (reference sequence). This CDR3 has 14 amino acids. The CDR3 region is CASSPVNRLLEQFF.

This chain connects TRBV7-9 to TRBJ1-5. The CDR3 covers 15 residues. Germline assignment: CDR1 SEHNR and CDR2 FQNEAQ (reference sequence). The CDR3 spells CASSLGTQAGQPQHF. Full variable domain (missing parts from reference TRBV7-9 and TRBJ1-5): DTGVSQNPRHKITKRGQNVTFRCDPISEHNRLYWYRQTLGQGPEFLTYFQNEAQLEKSRLLSDRFSAERPKGSFSTLEIQRTEQGDSAMYLCASSLGTQAGQPQHFGDGTRLSIL.

The chain combines TRBV18 with TRBJ2-1; lacking DNA, the TRBD1 call made by TCRdb goes unchecked. The V gene's germline CDR1 is KGHSH and CDR2 LQKENI. The CDR3 extends over 15 amino acids. The CDR3: CASSPPGGFSYEQFF.

The chain uses TRBV27 and TRBJ2-2; TCRdb's D gene call, TRBD1, goes unchecked for lack of DNA. The CDR3 has 16 amino acids. CDR1 and CDR2 from the germline V gene are MNHEY and SMNVEV (reference sequence). CDR3: CASSEVGRENTGELFF.

The chain uses TRBV7-9 and TRBJ1-2; the TRBD1 assignment by TCRdb is unverifiable without DNA. The CDR3 has 16 amino acids. The germline V gene encodes CDR1 SEHNR and CDR2 FQNEAQ (reference sequence). The CDR3 is CASDETDRDTNYGYTF.

V and J are TRBV24-1 and TRBJ2-3; TCRdb outputs TRBD1, but without DNA this stays unchecked. The CDR3 runs to 16 residues. The germline gives CDR1 KGHDR, CDR2 SFDVKD. The CDR3 spells CATSDNTGYYTDTQYF.

The V call is TRBV20-1, the J call TRBJ1-1; TCRdb calls TRBD1, which cannot be checked without DNA. Looked up from germline, CDR1 is DFQATT and CDR2 is SNEGSKA (reference sequence). This CDR3 contains 13 residues. Here the CDR3 reads CSGGQGPNTEAFF.

The chain employs TRBV7-9 and TRBJ1-2; TCRdb's assignment of TRBD1 cannot be checked, as there is no DNA. The CDR3 is made up of 13 amino acids. Germline lookup yields CDR1 SEHNR and CDR2 FQNEAQ (reference sequence). The chain's CDR3 is CASSAGPNYGYTF.

The V call is TRBV7-9, the J call TRBJ2-7. The germline V gene has CDR1 SEHNR and CDR2 FQNEAQ (reference sequence). CDR3 length: 12 amino acids. The CDR3 sequence: CASSPRGEEQYF.

The CDR3 sequence: CASSRGTEAFF. This chain connects TRBV19 to TRBJ1-1. CDR1 is LNHDA and CDR2 is SQIVND in the germline V gene (reference sequence). The CDR3 sequence is 11 residues long.

This chain uses TRBV10-3 with TRBJ2-1; TCRdb calls TRBD1, which cannot be checked without DNA. Germline V gene data show CDR1 as ENHRY and CDR2 as SYGVKD. The CDR3 loop spans 13 amino acids. This CDR3 reads CAIRGGSYNEQFF.

V and J are TRBV2 and TRBJ1-2. The CDR3 sequence is 13 residues long. Per the germline V gene, CDR1 is SNHLY and CDR2 is FYNNEI. The CDR3 is CASKWGTNYGYTF.

The V gene is TRBV7-9, the J gene TRBJ2-5; TCRdb selects TRBD1, and the lack of DNA leaves this call unchecked. Germline CDR1 is SEHNR and CDR2 is FQNEAQ (reference sequence). This CDR3 has 15 residues. The CDR3: CASSLRAGAVETQYF.

The chain recombines TRBV9 with TRBJ2-7; absent DNA, TCRdb's TRBD2 call cannot be checked. The germline gives CDR1 SGDLS, CDR2 YYNGEE. This CDR3 contains 15 residues. CDR3 protein: CASSKSWTSSYEQYF.

V usage is TRBV12-5 and J usage is TRBJ1-5; TCRdb's D call of TRBD1 is untestable without DNA. The CDR3 runs 16 residues. From germline, CDR1 is LGHNT and CDR2 FRNRAP. CDR3 protein: CASGWGTGVPNQPQHF.

CDR3 sequence: CASSEYGQYYGYTF. The chain combines TRBV25-1 with TRBJ1-2; the TCRdb D gene call, TRBD1, has no DNA to confirm it. Germline CDR1 and CDR2: MGHDK and SYGVNS. The CDR3 sequence is 14 residues long.

The rearrangement uses TRBV5-1 and TRBJ2-5; the TCRdb D gene call, TRBD1, has no DNA to confirm it. The CDR3 consists of 13 residues. Germline V CDR1 and CDR2: SGHRS, YFSETQ. The CDR3 reads CASSPGRWETQYF.

CDR3 in amino acids: CASSLAKGQLSYEQYF. The chain combines TRBV7-6 with TRBJ2-7; TCRdb proposes TRBD1, but this gene call is untestable without DNA. Germline V gives CDR1 SGHVS, CDR2 FNYEAQ. The CDR3 loop spans 16 amino acids. The full variable domain, rest sourced from reference TRBV7-6 and TRBJ2-7, is GAGVSQSPRYKVTKRGQDVALRCDPISGHVSLYWYRQALGQGPEFLTYFNYEAQQDKSGLPNDRFSAERPEGSISTLTIQRTEQRDSAMYRCASSLAKGQLSYEQYFGPGTRLTVT.

The genes are TRBV6-5 and TRBJ2-7; TCRdb picks TRBD2, but there is no DNA to check that call. This CDR3 has 14 residues. Germline V lookup: CDR1 MNHEY, CDR2 SVGAGI. This CDR3 reads CASSYRLAGVEQYF.

The chain employs TRBV6-6 and TRBJ2-7; TCRdb's D call, TRBD1, is unchecked because there is no DNA. CDR1 MNHNY and CDR2 SVGAGI come from the germline V gene (reference sequence). The CDR3 runs to 12 residues. This CDR3 is CATGQGAYEQYF.

The chain uses TRBV4-1 and TRBJ2-1; the D call of TRBD2 rests on TCRdb alone, since no DNA is present to check it. Per germline, CDR1 MGHRA and CDR2 YSYEKL. The CDR3 length is 15 residues. This CDR3 is CASSQVTGLAEGGFF.